The 2 T cell receptor beta chains presented below share a single source sample, sequenced in a study of blood T cells in healthy people across ages. A second PCR of 7 to 11 cycles used a sample-barcoded 5' primer and a J-beta primer mix. TCRdb passed the 5' RACE reads through MiXCR, listing each CDR3 protein once. Here the sample spans some 1.7 million distinct CDR3 sequences, 25% to 30% being singletons. Source material: blood. Receptors were obtained from a woman aged 30 to 39 in good health.

The chain has TRBV28 and TRBJ2-1; 7 bases are a match to TRBD2. The CDR3 has 15 residues. Germline CDR1 and CDR2: MDHEN and SYDVKM. V dropped 4 bases and J dropped 2; count of bases not matched to a gene: 5. The CDR3 is CASSSNGRAYNEQFF. Written as DNA, the CDR3 is TGTGCCAGCAGTTCCAATGGGAGGGCCTACAATGAGCAGTTCTTC.

This sequence joins TRBV20-1 and TRBJ1-1, with D perhaps matching TRBD1 (6 bases). The CDR3 runs to 12 residues. Germline V gene sequence: CDR1 DFQATT, CDR2 SNEGSKA (reference sequence). V was clipped by 4 bases and J by 4 bases, with 10 bases between them. The CDR3 sequence: CSANPDSTEAFF. The CDR3 DNA reads as TGCAGTGCTAACCCGGACAGCACTGAAGCTTTCTTT.